The rows below give T cell receptor beta chains drawn from one sample of a study of cytomegalovirus exposure and HLA in healthy donors. Sequenced by immunoSEQ multiplex PCR; TCRdb stores in-frame clones only, minus some. Of 160,000 or so clones in the sample, roughly 79% were seen once. Sequenced sample: PBMCs. These receptors were obtained from a man aged 40-49 years in good health and CMV-seronegative. Each CDR3 is given with its conserved first and last residue. A D gene is named only where the DNA matches it firmly. The size of a clone is reported for some rows only, either as once, few or many, or as a class for expanded clones.

13,TRBV2,-,TRBJ1-2,-,TGTGCCATTAGACAGGTCGTTTCGAGAGGCTACACCTTC,CAIRQVVSRGYTF
16,TRBV9,-,TRBJ2-2,few,TGTGCCAGCAGCGTACGGCAGGCCGCGAACACCGGGGAGCTGTTTTTT,CASSVRQAANTGELFF
15,TRBV5-4,TRBD2,TRBJ2-3,-,TGTGCCAGCAGGCCCGGGACTACCTCCACAGATACGCAGTATTTT,CASRPGTTSTDTQYF
18,TRBV7-2,TRBD2,TRBJ2-7,once,TGTGCCAGCAGCTTATGGGGTAGAGTCGGGACTAGAAGTGCCGAGCAGTACTTC,CASSLWGRVGTRSAEQYF
16,TRBV1,-,TRBJ2-5,-,TGCACCAGCAGCCATCTGAGGACTAGCGAGGAAGAGACCCAGTACTTC,CTSSHLRTSEEETQYF
13,TRBV25-1,-,TRBJ1-2,-,TGTGCCAGCAGCCGGACAGCCGAATCTGGCTACACCTTC,CASSRTAESGYTF
17,TRBV7-9,-,TRBJ2-1,-,TGTGCCAGCAGCCCCCTAGGGGTATCGGCCGCCTACAATGAGCAGTTCTTC,CASSPLGVSAAYNEQFF
13,TRBV7-9,-,TRBJ1-5,-,TGTGCCAGCAGCTTAGGGGGCGATCAGCCCCAGCATTTT,CASSLGGDQPQHF
14,TRBV11-3,-,TRBJ2-7,-,TGTGCCAGCAGCTCGGTGGAGAATAGCCGGGAGCAGTACTTC,CASSSVENSREQYF
11,TRBV28,-,TRBJ1-1,-,TGTGCCAGCCTAACATCGGGTGAAGCTTTCTTT,CASLTSGEAFF
16,TRBV2,-,TRBJ2-7,-,TGTGCCAGCAGTGAAAGAGGACAAGGAAGGGTCTACGAGCAGTACTTC,CASSERGQGRVYEQYF
15,TRBV5-1,-,TRBJ1-3,once,TGCGCCAGCAGCTTGGATGGGGGGTCCGGAAACACCATATATTTT,CASSLDGGSGNTIYF
16,TRBV30,TRBD2,TRBJ2-3,-,TGTGCCTGGAGTGTTACTAGCGGAGGGAGCACAGATACGCAGTATTTT,CAWSVTSGGSTDTQYF
17,TRBV7-2,-,TRBJ2-3,-,TGTGCCAGCAGCTTGCAGGGGCCTGGGGGTGGCGCAGATACGCAGTATTTT,CASSLQGPGGGADTQYF
15,TRBV28,-,TRBJ2-2,once,TGTGCCAGCAGGGATGGGGGCTCGAACACCGGGGAGCTGTTTTTT,CASRDGGSNTGELFF
14,TRBV4-2,-,TRBJ2-1,-,TGTGCCAGCAGCCAAGGCGGGACGATCGATGAGCAGTTCTTC,CASSQGGTIDEQFF
11,TRBV6-1,-,TRBJ1-2,-,TGTGCCAGCAGCGAGGCGTGGGGCTACACCTTC,CASSEAWGYTF
14,TRBV2,TRBD1,TRBJ1-4,once,TGTGCCAGCAGTTCCGGGACAGCATATGAAAAACTGTTTTTT,CASSSGTAYEKLFF
15,TRBV19,TRBD1,TRBJ2-7,-,TGTGCCAGTAGCAGAGATAAAACAGGGGCCGGCGAGCAGTACTTC,CASSRDKTGAGEQYF
14,TRBV7-2,-,TRBJ2-5,-,TGTGCCAGCAGCCGTCTTACAGGGCAAGAGACCCAGTACTTC,CASSRLTGQETQYF
15,TRBV27,-,TRBJ2-5,-,TGTGCCAGCAGTTTATCGCAGGGATTTCAAGAGACCCAGTACTTC,CASSLSQGFQETQYF
15,TRBV2,-,TRBJ2-3,-,TGTGCCAGCAGTGGGGCAGGCTTTCTTACAGATACGCAGTATTTT,CASSGAGFLTDTQYF
15,TRBV28,-,TRBJ2-7,once,TGTGCCAGCACCCTCCATGTAGGGGCCGCCTACGAGCAGTACTTC,CASTLHVGAAYEQYF
13,TRBV6-5,-,TRBJ1-5,-,TGTGCCAGCGGGGGCAGGGTGGATCAGCCCCAGCATTTT,CASGGRVDQPQHF
13,TRBV5-1,-,TRBJ1-2,-,TGCGCCAGCAGCTTGAGTCGGGTCTATGGCTACACCTTC,CASSLSRVYGYTF
15,TRBV27,TRBD2,TRBJ2-4,once,TGTGCCAGCAGTTTGACCGGGACTAGCGGGAACAGTCAGTACTTC,CASSLTGTSGNSQYF
15,TRBV28,-,TRBJ2-5,-,TGTGCCAGCAGCCGTAGGGACATCGGGGAGGAGACCCAGTACTTC,CASSRRDIGEETQYF
13,TRBV19,TRBD1,TRBJ1-1,-,TGTGCCAGTAGTACCGGGACAGGGAACGGGGCTTTCTTT,CASSTGTGNGAFF
11,TRBV20-1,-,TRBJ1-2,-,TGCAGTGCTAGACAGGGTTATGGCTACACCTTC,CSARQGYGYTF
15,TRBV6-1,TRBD1,TRBJ1-5,-,TGTGCCAGCAGTACCGTGGGACAGGATTTTCAGCCCCAGCATTTT,CASSTVGQDFQPQHF